This T cell receptor (beta chain) was recovered during a study of T cell responses to AZD1222 COVID-19 vaccine. Study conclusions and caveats: The study reported that nearly half of spike-specific TCRs target unmutated variant regions. Baseline antibody screening turned up just a handful of seropositive AZD1222 recipients. Spike was spanned by vaccine-associated CD4 TCRs, which were dominant at 160-218 and 743-854. Repertoire sampling occurred only after the peak T cell response.

TCRdb keeps only in-frame clones here, not all; method: immunoSEQ multiplex PCR. The sample shows 95,000 to 100,000 clones, around 90% of them seen only once. The V gene's germline CDR1 is LNHDA and CDR2 SQIVND (reference sequence). The CDR3 runs 12 residues. V was pared by 5 bases and J by 4 bases, with 8 bases between. Notes on this clone: The antigen is unknown.

The gene calls are TRBV19 and TRBJ2-5; D is unclear. The sequences come from peripheral blood, collected on day 0 of AZD1222 vaccination. This clonotype originated in an adult in good health. The CDR3 bases are TGTGCCAGTAGTCGCTGGGGAGAGACCCAGTACTTC. It specifies CASSRWGETQYF.